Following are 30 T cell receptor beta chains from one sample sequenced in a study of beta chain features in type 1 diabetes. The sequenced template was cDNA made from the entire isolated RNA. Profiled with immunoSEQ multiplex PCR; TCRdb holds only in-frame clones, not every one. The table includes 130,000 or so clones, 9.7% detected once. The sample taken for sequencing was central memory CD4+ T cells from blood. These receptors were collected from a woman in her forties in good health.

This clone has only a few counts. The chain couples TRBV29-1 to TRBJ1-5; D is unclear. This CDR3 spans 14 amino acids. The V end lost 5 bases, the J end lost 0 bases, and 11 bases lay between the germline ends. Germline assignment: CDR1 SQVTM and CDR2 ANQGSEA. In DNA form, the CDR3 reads TGCAGCGTTCAGGAAACGAATAGCAATCAGCCCCAGCATTTT. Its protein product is CSVQETNSNQPQHF.

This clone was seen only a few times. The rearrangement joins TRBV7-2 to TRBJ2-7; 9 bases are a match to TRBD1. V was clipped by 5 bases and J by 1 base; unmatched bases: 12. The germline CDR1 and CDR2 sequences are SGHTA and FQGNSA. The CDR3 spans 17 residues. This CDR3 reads CASSPRGTGGLSYEQYF. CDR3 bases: TGTGCCAGCAGCCCCCGGGGTACAGGGGGCTTATCCTACGAGCAGTACTTC.

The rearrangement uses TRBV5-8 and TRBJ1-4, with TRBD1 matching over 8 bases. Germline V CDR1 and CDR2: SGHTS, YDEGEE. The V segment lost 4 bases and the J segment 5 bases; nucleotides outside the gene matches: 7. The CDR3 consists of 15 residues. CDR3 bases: TGTGCCAGCAGCACGGGACAGGCGTCAAATGAAAAACTGTTTTTT. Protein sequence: CASSTGQASNEKLFF.

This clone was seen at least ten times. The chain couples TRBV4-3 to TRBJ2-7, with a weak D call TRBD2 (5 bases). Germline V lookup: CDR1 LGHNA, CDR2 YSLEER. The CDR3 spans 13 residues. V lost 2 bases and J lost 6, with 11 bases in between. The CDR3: CASSQRGQSEQYF. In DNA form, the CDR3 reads TGCGCCAGCAGCCAACGGGGTCAGAGCGAGCAGTACTTC.

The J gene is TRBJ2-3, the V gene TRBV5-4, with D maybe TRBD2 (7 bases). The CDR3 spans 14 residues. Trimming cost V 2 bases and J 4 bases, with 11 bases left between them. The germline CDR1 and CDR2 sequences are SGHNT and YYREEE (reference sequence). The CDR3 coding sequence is TGTGCCAGCAGCTTTGGGGGGGCTTCAGATACGCAGTATTTT. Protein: CASSFGGASDTQYF.

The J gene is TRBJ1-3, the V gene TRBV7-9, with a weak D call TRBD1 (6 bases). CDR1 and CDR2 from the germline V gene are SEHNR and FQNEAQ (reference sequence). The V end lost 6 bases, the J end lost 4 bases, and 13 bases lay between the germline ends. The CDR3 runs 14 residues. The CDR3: CASRETGLGNTIYF. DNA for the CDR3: TGTGCCAGCAGGGAAACAGGGTTGGGAAACACCATATATTTT.

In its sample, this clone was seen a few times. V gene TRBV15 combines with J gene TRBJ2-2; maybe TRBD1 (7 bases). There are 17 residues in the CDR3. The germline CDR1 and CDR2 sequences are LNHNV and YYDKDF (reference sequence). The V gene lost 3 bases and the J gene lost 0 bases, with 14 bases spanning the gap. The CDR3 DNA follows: TGTGCCACCAGCAGCTACGGGGGACAGTCGAACACCGGGGAGCTGTTTTTT. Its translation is CATSSYGGQSNTGELFF.

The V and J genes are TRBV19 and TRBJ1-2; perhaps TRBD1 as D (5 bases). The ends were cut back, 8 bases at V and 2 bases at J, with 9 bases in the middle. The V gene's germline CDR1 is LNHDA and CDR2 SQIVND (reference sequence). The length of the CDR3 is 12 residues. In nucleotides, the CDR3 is TGTGCCAGTGATGACAGAAACTATGGCTACACCTTC. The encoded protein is CASDDRNYGYTF. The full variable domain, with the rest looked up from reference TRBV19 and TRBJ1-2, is DGGITQSPKYLFRKEGQNVTLSCEQNLNHDAMYWYRQDPGQGLRLIYYSQIVNDFQKGDIAEGYSVSREKKESFPLTVTSAQKNPTAFYLCASDDRNYGYTFGSGTRLTVV.

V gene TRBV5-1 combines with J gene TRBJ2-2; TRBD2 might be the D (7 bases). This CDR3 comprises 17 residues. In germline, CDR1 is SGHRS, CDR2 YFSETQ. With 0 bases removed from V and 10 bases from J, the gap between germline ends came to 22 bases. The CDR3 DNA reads TGCGCCAGCAGCTTGGTCACGGGGGGCCAACGGTTTGAGGAGCTGTTTTTT. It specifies CASSLVTGGQRFEELFF.

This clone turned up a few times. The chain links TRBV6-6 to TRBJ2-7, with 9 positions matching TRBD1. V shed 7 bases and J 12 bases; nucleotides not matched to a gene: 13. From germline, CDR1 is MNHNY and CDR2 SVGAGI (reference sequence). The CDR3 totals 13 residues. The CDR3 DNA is TGTGCCAGCATGATCGGACAGGGGTTCAACCTGTACTTC. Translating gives CASMIGQGFNLYF.

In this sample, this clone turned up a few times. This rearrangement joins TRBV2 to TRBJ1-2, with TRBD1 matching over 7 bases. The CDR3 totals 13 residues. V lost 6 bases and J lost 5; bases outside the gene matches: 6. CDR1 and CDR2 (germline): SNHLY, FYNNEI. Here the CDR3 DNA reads TGTGCCAGCAGGGGACAGTGGGGGTATGGCTACACCTTC. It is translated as CASRGQWGYGYTF. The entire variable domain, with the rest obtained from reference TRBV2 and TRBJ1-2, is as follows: EPEVTQTPSHQVTQMGQEVILRCVPISNHLYFYWYRQILGQKVEFLVSFYNNEISEKSEIFDDQFSVERPDGSNFTLKIRSTKLEDSAMYFCASRGQWGYGYTFGSGTRLTVV.

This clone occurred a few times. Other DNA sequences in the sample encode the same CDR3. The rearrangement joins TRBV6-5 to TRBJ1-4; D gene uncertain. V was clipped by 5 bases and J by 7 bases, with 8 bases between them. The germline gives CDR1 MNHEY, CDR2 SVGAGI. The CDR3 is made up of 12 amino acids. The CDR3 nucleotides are TGTGCCAGCAGTAGAACTGGTGAAAAACTGTTTTTT. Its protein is CASSRTGEKLFF.

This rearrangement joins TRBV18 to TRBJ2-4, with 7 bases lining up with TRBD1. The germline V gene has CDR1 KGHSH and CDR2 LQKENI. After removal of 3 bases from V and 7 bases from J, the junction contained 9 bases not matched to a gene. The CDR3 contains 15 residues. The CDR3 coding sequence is TGTGCCAGCTCACCGGGACAGCTCAACGGGAACATTCAGTACTTC. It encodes CASSPGQLNGNIQYF.

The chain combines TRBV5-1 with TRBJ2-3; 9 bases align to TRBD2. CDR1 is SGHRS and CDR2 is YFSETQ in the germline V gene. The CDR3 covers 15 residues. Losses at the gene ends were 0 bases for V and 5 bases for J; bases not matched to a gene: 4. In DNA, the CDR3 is TGCGCCAGCAGCTTGGCCGGAGCGGGGGGAGATACGCAGTATTTT. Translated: CASSLAGAGGDTQYF.

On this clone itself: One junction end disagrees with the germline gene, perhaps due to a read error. The CDR3 coding sequence is TGTGCCAGCATGGTCGCCCTGGCAGGGGCCGGGAATTTT. Its protein product is CASMVALAGAGNF. This chain links TRBV2 with TRBJ2-3, with D maybe TRBD1 (6 bases). The CDR3 sequence is 13 residues long. Germline V gene lookup returns CDR1 SNHLY and CDR2 FYNNEI. The whole variable domain, filled in from reference TRBV2 and TRBJ2-3, reads EPEVTQTPSHQVTQMGQEVILRCVPISNHLYFYWYRQILGQKVEFLVSFYNNEISEKSEIFDDQFSVERPDGSNFTLKIRSTKLEDSAMYFCASMVALAGAGNFGPGTRLTVL.

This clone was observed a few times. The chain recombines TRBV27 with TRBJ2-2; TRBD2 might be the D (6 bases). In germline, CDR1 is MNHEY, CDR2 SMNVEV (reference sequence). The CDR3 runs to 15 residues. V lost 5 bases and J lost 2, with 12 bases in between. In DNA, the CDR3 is TGTGCCAGCAGTAGACGGGAGCGCAACACCGGGGAGCTGTTTTTT. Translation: CASSRRERNTGELFF.

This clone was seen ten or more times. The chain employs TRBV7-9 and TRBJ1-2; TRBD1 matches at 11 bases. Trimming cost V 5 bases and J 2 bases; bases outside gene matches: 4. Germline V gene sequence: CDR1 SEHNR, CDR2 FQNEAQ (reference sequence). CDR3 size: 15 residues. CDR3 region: CASSAGTGGNYGYTF. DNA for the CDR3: TGTGCCAGCAGCGCCGGGACAGGGGGAAACTATGGCTACACCTTC.

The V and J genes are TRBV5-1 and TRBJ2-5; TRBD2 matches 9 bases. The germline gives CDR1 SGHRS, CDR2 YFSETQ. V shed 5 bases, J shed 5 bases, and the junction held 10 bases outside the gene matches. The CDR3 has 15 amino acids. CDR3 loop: CASRVGGGALETQYF. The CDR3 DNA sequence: TGCGCCAGCAGAGTGGGCGGGGGGGCCCTGGAGACCCAGTACTTC.

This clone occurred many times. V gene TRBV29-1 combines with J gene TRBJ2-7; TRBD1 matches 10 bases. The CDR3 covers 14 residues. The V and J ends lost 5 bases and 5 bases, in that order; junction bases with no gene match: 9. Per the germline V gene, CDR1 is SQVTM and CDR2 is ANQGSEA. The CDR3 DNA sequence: TGCAGCGTTTCCGCGACAGGGGGCATGAACGAGCAGTACTTC. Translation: CSVSATGGMNEQYF.

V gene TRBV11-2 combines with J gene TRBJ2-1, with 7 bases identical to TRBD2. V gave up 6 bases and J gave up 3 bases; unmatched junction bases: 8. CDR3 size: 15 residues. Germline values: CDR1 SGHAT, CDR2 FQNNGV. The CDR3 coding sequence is TGTGCCAGCAGTTCCGGTCCGGGGGGCTACAATGAGCAGTTCTTC. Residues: CASSSGPGGYNEQFF.

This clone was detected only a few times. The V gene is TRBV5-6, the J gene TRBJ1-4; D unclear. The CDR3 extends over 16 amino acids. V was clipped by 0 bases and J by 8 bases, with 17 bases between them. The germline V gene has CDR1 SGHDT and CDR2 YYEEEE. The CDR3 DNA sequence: TGTGCCAGCAGCTTGGGTTTTGGGCAGATTCAGGAAAAACTGTTTTTT. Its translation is CASSLGFGQIQEKLFF.

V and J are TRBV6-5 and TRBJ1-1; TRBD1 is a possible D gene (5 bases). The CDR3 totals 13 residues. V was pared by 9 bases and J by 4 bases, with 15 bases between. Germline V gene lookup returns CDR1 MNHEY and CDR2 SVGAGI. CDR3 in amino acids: CARSGRGGTEAFF. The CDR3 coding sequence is TGTGCCAGGTCGGGAAGGGGAGGCACTGAAGCTTTCTTT.

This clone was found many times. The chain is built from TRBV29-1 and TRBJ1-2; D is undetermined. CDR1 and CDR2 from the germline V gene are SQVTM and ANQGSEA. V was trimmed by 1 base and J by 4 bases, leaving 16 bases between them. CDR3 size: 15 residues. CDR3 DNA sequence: TGCAGCGTTGAAGTCCCCCCCCGCGGTGCCTATGGCTACACCTTC. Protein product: CSVEVPPRGAYGYTF.

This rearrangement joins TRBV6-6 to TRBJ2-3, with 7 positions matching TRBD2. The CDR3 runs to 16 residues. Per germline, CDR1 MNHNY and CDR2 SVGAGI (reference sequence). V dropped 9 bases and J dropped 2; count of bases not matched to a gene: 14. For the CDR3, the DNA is TGTGCCAGTATCGAAGGGAGCGGGGCAGCCACAGATACGCAGTATTTT. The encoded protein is CASIEGSGAATDTQYF.

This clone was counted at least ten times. This CDR3 is CASSYGQSFVADTQYF. CDR3 nucleotide sequence: TGTGCCAGCAGTTATGGACAGTCTTTTGTGGCAGATACGCAGTATTTT. V gene TRBV6-5 combines with J gene TRBJ2-3; perhaps TRBD1 as D (6 bases). Germline V CDR1 and CDR2: MNHEY, SVGAGI. This CDR3 is 16 amino acids long. The V end lost 3 bases, the J end lost 4 bases, and 17 bases lay between the germline ends.

Here the CDR3 DNA reads TGTGCCAGCAGCTTAGAGCGGGGGGGAGCCTACGAGCAGTACTTC. It is translated as CASSLERGGAYEQYF. The chain combines TRBV7-2 with TRBJ2-7; the match to TRBD2 covers 10 bases. This CDR3 is 15 amino acids long. V lost 1 base and J lost 2; bases outside the gene matches: 2. CDR1 and CDR2 from the germline V gene are SGHTA and FQGNSA.

The CDR3 region has the DNA TGTGCCAGTAGTACGGGACAGAGAGATCAGCCCCAGCATTTT. The encoded protein is CASSTGQRDQPQHF. This chain links TRBV19 with TRBJ1-5, with TRBD1 matching 7 bases. CDR1 LNHDA and CDR2 SQIVND come from the germline V gene (reference sequence). This CDR3 contains 14 residues. The V segment lost 4 bases and the J segment 5 bases; nucleotides outside the gene matches: 5. The full variable domain, with the rest looked up from reference TRBV19 and TRBJ1-5, is DGGITQSPKYLFRKEGQNVTLSCEQNLNHDAMYWYRQDPGQGLRLIYYSQIVNDFQKGDIAEGYSVSREKKESFPLTVTSAQKNPTAFYLCASSTGQRDQPQHFGDGTRLSIL.

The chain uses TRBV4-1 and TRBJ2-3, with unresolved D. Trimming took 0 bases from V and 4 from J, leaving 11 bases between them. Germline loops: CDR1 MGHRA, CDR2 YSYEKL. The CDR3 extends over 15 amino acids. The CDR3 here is CASSQDAQLSDTQYF. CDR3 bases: TGCGCCAGCAGCCAAGATGCCCAACTCTCAGATACGCAGTATTTT.

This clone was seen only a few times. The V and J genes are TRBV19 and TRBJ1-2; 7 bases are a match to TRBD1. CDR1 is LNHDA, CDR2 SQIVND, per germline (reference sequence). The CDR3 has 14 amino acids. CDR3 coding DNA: TGTGACACCCCATCACAGGGGAGTTTCGATGGCTACACCTTC. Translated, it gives CDTPSQGSFDGYTF.

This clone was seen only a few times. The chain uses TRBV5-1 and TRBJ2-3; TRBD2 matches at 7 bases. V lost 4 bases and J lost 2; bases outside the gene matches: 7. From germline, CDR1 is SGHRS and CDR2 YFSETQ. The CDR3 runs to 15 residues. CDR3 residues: CASSNPSGHTDTQYF. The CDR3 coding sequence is TGCGCCAGCAGCAATCCTAGCGGACACACAGATACGCAGTATTTT.